Below, 22 T cell receptor beta chains from the same sample are listed, as sequenced in a study of T cell responses to AZD1222 COVID-19 vaccine. Repertoires were generated with immunoSEQ multiplex PCR, while TCRdb's copy carries only in-frame clones and drops some. Among 170,000 or so clones, 75% to 95% were seen once, and the ten largest hold approximately 2.8%. The material was peripheral blood, obtained on day 0 of AZD1222 vaccination. The receptors originated from an adult in good health.

The genes are TRBV5-5 and TRBJ1-1; tentatively, D is TRBD1 (6 bases). CDR3 size: 14 residues. V was shortened by 3 bases and J by 1 base, with 10 bases between the two germline ends. Germline CDR1 is SGHKS and CDR2 is YYEKEE (reference sequence). The CDR3 sequence: CASSWDTPNTEAFF. The DNA for the CDR3 is TGTGCCAGCAGCTGGGACACTCCGAACACTGAAGCTTTCTTT.

The gene calls are TRBV14 and TRBJ2-6, with unresolved D. V dropped 0 bases and J dropped 4 bases, with 4 bases sitting between them. CDR1 and CDR2 from the germline V gene are SGHDN and FVKESK. The CDR3 length is 14 residues. The CDR3 DNA reads TGTGCCAGCAGCCAAGAACGGGGGGCCAACGTCCTGACTTTC. Translation gives CASSQERGANVLTF.

The chain has TRBV14 and TRBJ1-1, with D uncertain. The CDR3 is made up of 13 amino acids. Germline assignment: CDR1 SGHDN and CDR2 FVKESK. The V gene lost 0 bases and the J gene lost 2 bases, with 4 bases spanning the gap. The CDR3 DNA reads as TGTGCCAGCAGCCAAGATCCAAACACTGAAGCTTTCTTT. This codes for CASSQDPNTEAFF.

V gene TRBV29-1 combines with J gene TRBJ1-1; D unclear. From germline, CDR1 is SQVTM and CDR2 ANQGSEA. The CDR3 is made up of 11 amino acids. Trimming took 4 bases from V and 10 from J, leaving 13 bases between them. In DNA, the CDR3 is TGCAGCGTTGGACTCCCACCCGGAGCTTTCTTT. This encodes CSVGLPPGAFF.

This clone was seen once. The DNA for the CDR3 is TGTGCCTGGAGCTTGGACGTTTGGGATTCACCCCTCCACTTT. Residues: CAWSLDVWDSPLHF. The chain employs TRBV30 and TRBJ1-6; D not resolved. V gave up 3 bases and J gave up 8 bases, with 14 bases separating them. The CDR3 totals 14 residues. The germline CDR1 and CDR2 sequences are GTSNPN and SVGIG (reference sequence).

CDR3 nucleotide sequence: TGTGCCAGCAGCCAAGATCTCGCGGGGGGGGCCTACGAGCAGTACTTC. Translation: CASSQDLAGGAYEQYF. This rearrangement joins TRBV4-2 to TRBJ2-7; 9 nucleotides match TRBD2. CDR1 LGHNA and CDR2 YNFKEQ come from the germline V gene. The CDR3 consists of 16 residues. Germline trimming cut 0 bases from V and 2 bases from J; bases unmatched to any gene: 5.

The chain has TRBV3-1 (or the pseudogene TRBV3-2) and TRBJ1-3; D not resolved. There are 17 residues in the CDR3. The V end lost 0 bases, the J end lost 4 bases, and 16 bases lay between the germline ends. Germline lookup yields CDR1 LGHDT and CDR2 YNNKEL (reference sequence). The CDR3 here is CASSQDFGSSLGNTIYF. CDR3 DNA sequence: TGTGCCAGCAGCCAAGATTTCGGCTCCTCCTTAGGAAACACCATATATTTT.

This chain links TRBV15 with TRBJ2-7; 9 bases line up with TRBD2. J was trimmed by 6 bases and V by 4 bases; bases with no gene match: 22. Looked up from germline, CDR1 is LNHNV and CDR2 is YYDKDF (reference sequence). The CDR3 is made up of 19 amino acids. Here the CDR3 reads CATSISGASGEKRWGEQYF. CDR3 nucleotides: TGTGCCACCAGCATAAGCGGGGCTAGCGGGGAGAAGAGGTGGGGCGAGCAGTACTTC.

The chain uses TRBV5-1 and TRBJ2-5; the D is unclear. V dropped 4 bases and J dropped 5 bases, with 15 bases sitting between them. Germline-derived CDR1 and CDR2 are SGHRS and YFSETQ. This CDR3 spans 14 amino acids. CDR3 region: CASSNGVPGETQYF. The DNA of the CDR3 is TGCGCCAGCAGCAATGGGGTCCCTGGGGAGACCCAGTACTTC.

Here the CDR3 DNA reads TGTGCCAGCAGTGGCCGTGAAGAGCAGTACTTC. Translation: CASSGREEQYF. V and J are TRBV2 and TRBJ2-7; unclear D gene. V was trimmed by 4 bases and J by 7 bases, leaving 8 bases between them. From germline, CDR1 is SNHLY and CDR2 FYNNEI. The CDR3 has 11 amino acids. Together with reference TRBV2 and TRBJ2-7, the CDR3 gives the full variable domain: EPEVTQTPSHQVTQMGQEVILRCVPISNHLYFYWYRQILGQKVEFLVSFYNNEISEKSEIFDDQFSVERPDGSNFTLKIRSTKLEDSAMYFCASSGREEQYFGPGTRLTVT.

This chain links TRBV4-1 with TRBJ1-1, with D unresolved. The germline V gene has CDR1 MGHRA and CDR2 YSYEKL. The CDR3 has 14 amino acids. The germline V and J ends were trimmed by 0 bases and 0 bases, with 5 bases remaining between them. The DNA for the CDR3 is TGCGCCAGCAGCCAAGAAGGTTTGAACACTGAAGCTTTCTTT. As protein: CASSQEGLNTEAFF.

V and J are TRBV6-5 and TRBJ2-7; 7 positions match TRBD1. The CDR3 has 13 residues. Per the germline V gene, CDR1 is MNHEY and CDR2 is SVGAGI. The V gene end was trimmed by 10 bases and the J gene end by 0 bases; junction bases not matched to a gene: 6. The CDR3 reads CATRDSLSYEQYF. The CDR3 DNA reads as TGTGCCACCCGGGACAGCCTCTCCTACGAGCAGTACTTC.

The chain employs TRBV9 and TRBJ1-4; the D gene is possibly TRBD1 (5 bases). The germline V and J ends were trimmed by 3 bases and 2 bases, with 11 bases remaining between them. The germline CDR1 and CDR2 sequences are SGDLS and YYNGEE. The length of the CDR3 is 15 residues. The CDR3 coding sequence is TGTGCCAGCAGCGCTTCAGGGACCACTAATGAAAAACTGTTTTTT. Amino acid sequence: CASSASGTTNEKLFF.

The CDR3 protein is CASRDLDATEAFF. CDR3 DNA: TGTGCCAGCAGGGATTTGGACGCCACTGAAGCTTTCTTT. This chain joins TRBV12-3 or TRBV12-4 and TRBJ1-1; D not certain. Trimming left V 6 bases short and J 4 bases short, with 12 bases between. CDR3 length: 13 residues.

This CDR3 reads CASSYFRERSTEAFF. CDR3 DNA sequence: TGTGCCAGCAGTTACTTCCGGGAGAGGAGCACTGAAGCTTTCTTT. The chain has TRBV6-5 and TRBJ1-1, with D unclear. Germline V gene data show CDR1 as MNHEY and CDR2 as SVGAGI. The V end lost 1 base, the J end lost 4 bases, and 13 bases lay between the germline ends. There are 15 residues in the CDR3.

The V and J genes are TRBV6-5 and TRBJ1-1; TRBD1 aligns across 7 bases. Germline CDR1 MNHEY, CDR2 SVGAGI. The CDR3 runs 15 residues. With V trimmed by 0 bases and J by 5 bases, 6 bases remained unmatched. The chain's CDR3 is CASSYSSGGGTEAFF. The CDR3 nucleotides are TGTGCCAGCAGTTACTCTTCAGGGGGGGGGACTGAAGCTTTCTTT.

This clone was counted a few times. The V and J genes are TRBV7-2 and TRBJ1-2; D uncertain. Germline values: CDR1 SGHTA, CDR2 FQGNSA. The CDR3 covers 13 residues. The ends were cut back, 8 bases at V and 2 bases at J, with 12 bases in the middle. CDR3 sequence reads: CASARAANYGYTF. In DNA form, the CDR3 reads TGTGCCAGCGCTCGTGCCGCCAACTATGGCTACACCTTC.

The rearrangement links TRBV13 to TRBJ2-3, with 10 positions matching TRBD1. The CDR3 totals 14 residues. Germline V gene sequence: CDR1 PRHDT, CDR2 FYEKMQ (reference sequence). The trim removed 3 bases at V and 5 bases at J, leaving 2 bases unmatched. This CDR3 reads CASSFGTGVDTQYF. As DNA, the CDR3 is TGTGCCAGCAGCTTTGGGACAGGGGTAGATACGCAGTATTTT.

The rearrangement links TRBV5-1 to TRBJ1-2; 9 bases are shared with TRBD1. CDR1 is SGHRS and CDR2 is YFSETQ in the germline V gene. CDR3 length: 15 residues. Germline trimming cut 0 bases from V and 4 bases from J; bases unmatched to any gene: 4. The CDR3 loop is CASSLEGQGGYGYTF. The DNA of the CDR3 is TGCGCCAGCAGCTTGGAGGGACAGGGTGGCTATGGCTACACCTTC.

This clone was recorded only once. The J gene is TRBJ2-1, the V gene TRBV12-3 or TRBV12-4, with 7 nucleotides matching TRBD1. The CDR3 contains 13 residues. The V gene end was trimmed by 4 bases and the J gene end by 10 bases; junction bases not matched to a gene: 7. The CDR3 sequence is CASSSRQGGEQFF. Here the CDR3 DNA reads TGTGCCAGCAGTTCCAGACAGGGTGGCGAGCAGTTCTTC.

The rearrangement joins TRBV25-1 to TRBJ2-5; the D gene is possibly TRBD1 (6 bases). Germline CDR1 MGHDK, CDR2 SYGVNS. The CDR3 extends over 15 amino acids. Trimming took 1 base from V and 1 from J, leaving 10 bases between them. The CDR3 nucleotides are TGTGCCAGCAGTGAATCTAGGGGGATCCAAGAGACCCAGTACTTC. It codes for CASSESRGIQETQYF.

A note on this clone: This sample also contains other DNA sequences that code for the same CDR3. This chain links TRBV5-1 with TRBJ2-6; D not resolved. Germline V gives CDR1 SGHRS, CDR2 YFSETQ. CDR3 size: 14 residues. The ends were cut back, 0 bases at V and 1 base at J, with 2 bases in the middle. The CDR3 spells CASSLGSGANVLTF. The CDR3 bases are TGCGCCAGCAGCTTGGGGTCTGGGGCCAACGTCCTGACTTTC.